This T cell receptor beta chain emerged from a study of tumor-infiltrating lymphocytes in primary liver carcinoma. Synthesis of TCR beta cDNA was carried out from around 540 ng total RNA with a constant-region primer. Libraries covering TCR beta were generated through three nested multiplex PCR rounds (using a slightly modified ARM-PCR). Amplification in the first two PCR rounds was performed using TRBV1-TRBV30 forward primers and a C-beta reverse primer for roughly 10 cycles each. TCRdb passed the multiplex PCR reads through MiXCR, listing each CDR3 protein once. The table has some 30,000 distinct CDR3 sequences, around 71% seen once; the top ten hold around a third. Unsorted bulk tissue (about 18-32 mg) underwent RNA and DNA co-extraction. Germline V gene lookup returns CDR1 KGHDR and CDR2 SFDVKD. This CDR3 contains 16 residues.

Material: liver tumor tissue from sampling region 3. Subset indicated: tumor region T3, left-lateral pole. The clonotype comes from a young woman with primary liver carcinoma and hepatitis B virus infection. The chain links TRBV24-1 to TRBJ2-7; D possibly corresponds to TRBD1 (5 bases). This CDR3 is CANSDLQDTHSYEQYF. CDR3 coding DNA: TGTGCTAACAGTGACCTCCAGGACACCCACTCCTACGAGCAGTACTTC.